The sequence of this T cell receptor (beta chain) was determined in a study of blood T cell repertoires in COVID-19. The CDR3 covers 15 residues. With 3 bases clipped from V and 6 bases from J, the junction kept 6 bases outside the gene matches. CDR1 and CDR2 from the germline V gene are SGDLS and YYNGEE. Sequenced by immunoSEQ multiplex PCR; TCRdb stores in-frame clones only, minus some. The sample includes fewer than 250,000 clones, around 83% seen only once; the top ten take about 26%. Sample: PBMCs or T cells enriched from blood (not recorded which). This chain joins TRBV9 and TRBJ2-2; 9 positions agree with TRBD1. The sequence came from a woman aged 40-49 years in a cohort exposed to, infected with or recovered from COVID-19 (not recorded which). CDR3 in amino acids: CASSAQRQGAGELFF. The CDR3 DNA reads TGTGCCAGCAGCGCCCAACGACAGGGGGCCGGGGAGCTGTTTTTT.